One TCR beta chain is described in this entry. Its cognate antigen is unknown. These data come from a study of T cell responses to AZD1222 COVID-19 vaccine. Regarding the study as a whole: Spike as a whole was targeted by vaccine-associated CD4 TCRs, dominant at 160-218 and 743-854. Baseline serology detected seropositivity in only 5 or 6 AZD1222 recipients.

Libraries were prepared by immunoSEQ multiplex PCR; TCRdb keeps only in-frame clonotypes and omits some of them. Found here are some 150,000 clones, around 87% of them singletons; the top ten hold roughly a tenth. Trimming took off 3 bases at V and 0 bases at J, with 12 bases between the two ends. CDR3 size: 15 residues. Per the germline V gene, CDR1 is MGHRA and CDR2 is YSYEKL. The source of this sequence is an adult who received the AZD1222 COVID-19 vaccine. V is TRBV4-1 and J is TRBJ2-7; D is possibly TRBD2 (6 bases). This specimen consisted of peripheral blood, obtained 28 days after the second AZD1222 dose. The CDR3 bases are TGCGCCAGCAGCCATCCGGGAGTAAGCTCCTACGAGCAGTACTTC. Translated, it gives CASSHPGVSSYEQYF.